These T cell receptor beta chains were read from a single sample in a study of CD8+ T cells in alopecia areata. Using immunoSEQ multiplex PCR, the repertoire was profiled, and TCRdb retains in-frame clones only, with some absent. The table lists hundreds of thousands of clones, roughly 60% of them singletons. The source was CD4+ T cells sorted from blood, collected at week 24, from a patient treated with tofacitinib. All receptors derive from a human donor with alopecia areata. CDR3s include the opening cysteine and the closing phenylalanine or tryptophan. The D gene is left open where the match is weak. Clone sizes are given selectively: once, few, many, or a class where the clone is expanded.

J gene,V gene,D gene,clone size,CDR3 DNA,CDR3 protein
TRBJ2-5,TRBV13,-,-,TGTGCCAGCAGCTCTCTGGGGCTTCAAGAGACCCAGTACTTC,CASSSLGLQETQYF
TRBJ1-1,TRBV30,-,-,TGTGCCTGGAGTTGGGGTCAGGCGGCTTTCTTT,CAWSWGQAAFF
TRBJ2-5,TRBV6-1,-,few,TGTGCCAGCAGCCCTAGTGGAGTGTACTTC,CASSPSGVYF
TRBJ2-3,TRBV20-1,-,-,TGCAGTGCTAGACGCTCGGAGACGCAGTATTTT,CSARRSETQYF
TRBJ2-5,TRBV12-5,-,-,TGTGCTAGTGGTTTGAGTGCGAGAGAGACCCAGTACTTC,CASGLSARETQYF
TRBJ1-2,TRBV7-2,-,-,TGTGCCAGCAGCACCGGGGGCCGAGATGGCTACACCTTC,CASSTGGRDGYTF
TRBJ1-1,TRBV29-1,-,-,TGCAGCGGAACGGAGCCAAGCAGACAGAACACTGAAGCTTTCTTT,CSGTEPSRQNTEAFF
TRBJ1-6,TRBV27,-,-,TGTGCCAGCAGTTTATGTGTAGGAGACAGGAGCGATTCACCCCTCCACTTT,CASSLCVGDRSDSPLHF
TRBJ1-4,TRBV28,TRBD1,few,TGTGCCAGCAGTCCCACCCTCGACAGGGAAAGTGAAAAACTGTTTTTT,CASSPTLDRESEKLFF
TRBJ2-7,TRBV28,-,-,TGTGCCAGCAGGGGGACACCCTACGAGCAGTACTTC,CASRGTPYEQYF
TRBJ2-7,TRBV7-9,TRBD2,-,TGTGCCAGCAGCCAGGGACTAGTTTCCTACGAGCAGTACTTC,CASSQGLVSYEQYF
TRBJ1-1,TRBV4-1,-,-,TGCGCCAGCAGTGTCATCGGGAGGGGCTCCACTGAAGCTTTCTTT,CASSVIGRGSTEAFF
TRBJ1-2,TRBV30,-,-,TGTGCCTGCCTTGGAAGTAACTATGGCTACACCTTC,CACLGSNYGYTF
TRBJ2-3,TRBV30,TRBD2,-,TGTGCCTGGCTGTTTAAAGGACTAGCGGGGGGGACAGATACGCAGTATTTT,CAWLFKGLAGGTDTQYF